This T cell receptor (beta chain) was sequenced during a study of cytomegalovirus exposure and HLA in healthy donors. Study-wide points: Reported performance of the classifier showed diagnosis of cytomegalovirus status with high specificity and sensitivity.

Sequencing used immunoSEQ multiplex PCR; TCRdb keeps in-frame clones, though not all of them. This table has approximately 120,000 clones, roughly 86% appearing once. A note on this clone: Antigen: not known.

The CDR3 spans 15 residues. CDR1 is SGHTA and CDR2 is FQGNSA in the germline V gene. V lost 5 bases, J lost 8 bases, and 8 bases stayed unmatched. The material sequenced was PBMCs. This chain connects TRBV7-2 to TRBJ2-1, with 11 bases lining up with TRBD2. The source is a woman between 18 and 29 years old in good health and CMV-seronegative. Here the CDR3 DNA reads TGTGCCAGCAGCCCTCTAGCGGGGGGTGTTGATGAGCAGTTCTTC. Translation gives CASSPLAGGVDEQFF. The full variable domain, its missing parts supplied by reference TRBV7-2 and TRBJ2-1, is GAGVSQSPSNKVTEKGKDVELRCDPISGHTALYWYRQSLGQGLEFLIYFQGNSAPDKSGLPSDRFSAERTGGSVSTLTIQRTQQEDSAVYLCASSPLAGGVDEQFFGPGTRLTVL.